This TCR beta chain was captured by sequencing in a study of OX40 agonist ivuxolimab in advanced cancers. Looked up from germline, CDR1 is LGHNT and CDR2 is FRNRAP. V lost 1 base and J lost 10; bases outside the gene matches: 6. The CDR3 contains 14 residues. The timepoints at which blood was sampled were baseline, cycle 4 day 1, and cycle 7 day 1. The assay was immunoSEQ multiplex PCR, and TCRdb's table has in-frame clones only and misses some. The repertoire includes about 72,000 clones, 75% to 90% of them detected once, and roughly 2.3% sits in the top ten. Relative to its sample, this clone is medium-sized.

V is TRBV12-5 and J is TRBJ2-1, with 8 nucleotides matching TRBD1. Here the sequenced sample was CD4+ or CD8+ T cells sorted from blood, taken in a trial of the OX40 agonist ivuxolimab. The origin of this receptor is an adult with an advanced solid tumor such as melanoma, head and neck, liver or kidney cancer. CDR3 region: CASGLGQGAQEQFF. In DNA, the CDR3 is TGTGCTAGTGGTTTGGGCCAGGGGGCACAGGAGCAGTTCTTC.